Below are 27 T cell receptor beta chains sequenced from a single sample in a study of regulatory T cells in long-lasting Graves disease. Specified time point: persistent/refractory GD, antithyroid drugs over 5 years with positive TRAb. Isolated PBMC RNA provided the starting material for the TCR library. Arm-PCR of CDR3 regions and iRepertoire HTBI primers were used to build TCR beta libraries. Via MiXCR, TCRdb re-called the multiplex PCR reads, giving one row per CDR3 protein. The profile shows around 450,000 distinct CDR3 sequences, around a fifth of them singletons. This specimen consisted of peripheral blood mononuclear cells (PBMCs), obtained when the disease was refractory, from a patient treated with antithyroid drugs. These receptors all stem from a female donor with Graves disease.

This clonotype came up a few times. The chain is built from TRBV6-9 and TRBJ1-1; D possibly corresponds to TRBD1 (5 bases). The CDR3 contains 17 residues. Germline assignment: CDR1 MNHGY and CDR2 SVAAGI. V was cut by 3 bases and J by 4 bases, with 21 bases left in between. The CDR3 region has the DNA TGTGCCAGCAGTTACCCCCTGCGGGGGGGAGGTAGCACTGAAGCTTTCTTT. This gives the protein CASSYPLRGGGSTEAFF.

The sample holds a few counts of this clonotype. The chain carries TRBV5-4 and TRBJ2-7, with D perhaps assigned TRBD1 or TRBD2 (5 bases each). CDR3 size: 15 residues. The V gene lost 0 bases and the J gene lost 6 bases, with 16 bases spanning the gap. Germline V CDR1 and CDR2: SGHNT, YYREEE (reference sequence). CDR3 region: CASSLAARGASEQYF. In DNA, the CDR3 is TGTGCCAGCAGCTTGGCCGCTCGAGGGGCTTCCGAGCAGTACTTC.

The chain uses TRBV20-1 and TRBJ2-7; possibly TRBD2 for D (6 bases). CDR3 length: 13 residues. The V end was cut by 6 bases, the J end by 2 bases, with 14 bases between. Germline V CDR1 and CDR2: DFQATT, SNEGSKA (reference sequence). The CDR3 DNA sequence: TGCAGTGCCCACCGGGACTCTCCCTACGAGCAGTACTTC. This encodes CSAHRDSPYEQYF.

The CDR3 bases are TGTGCCAGCAGCCCTGGGACTCCTAGGCCCGAGCAGTACTTC. This encodes CASSPGTPRPEQYF. The gene calls are TRBV7-9 and TRBJ2-7; weak D call: TRBD2 (6 bases). Germline V gives CDR1 SEHNR, CDR2 FQNEAQ (reference sequence). Trimming left V 5 bases short and J 6 bases short, with 17 bases between. The CDR3 is made up of 14 amino acids. Using reference TRBV7-9 and TRBJ2-7 for the parts outside the CDR3, the full variable domain is DTGVSQNPRHKITKRGQNVTFRCDPISEHNRLYWYRQTLGQGPEFLTYFQNEAQLEKSRLLSDRFSAERPKGSFSTLEIQRTEQGDSAMYLCASSPGTPRPEQYFGPGTRLTVT.

The chain joins TRBV13 to TRBJ2-6; tentatively, D is TRBD2 (5 bases). Germline V gives CDR1 PRHDT, CDR2 FYEKMQ (reference sequence). The CDR3 sequence is 18 residues long. Trimming left V 4 bases short and J 3 bases short, with 19 bases between. The DNA of the CDR3 is TGTGCCAGCAGCTCCCGGACTTCCCTGGGTGGTGGGGCCAACGTCCTGACTTTC. The encoded protein is CASSSRTSLGGGANVLTF.

At least ten counts were recorded for this clonotype. This chain uses TRBV11-2 with TRBJ2-5; the match to TRBD2 covers 8 bases. Germline values: CDR1 SGHAT, CDR2 FQNNGV. The CDR3 runs 14 residues. The V segment lost 5 bases and the J segment 5 bases; nucleotides outside the gene matches: 7. The CDR3 coding sequence is TGTGCCAGCAGCCCCTGGACTAGCCAGGAGACCCAGTACTTC. Residues: CASSPWTSQETQYF.

This clonotype has more than one count but fewer than ten. The rearrangement links TRBV29-1 to TRBJ1-5, with D tentatively TRBD1 (5 bases). Germline loops: CDR1 SQVTM, CDR2 ANQGSEA. Trimming pared 6 bases from V and 7 bases from J, leaving 19 bases between. The CDR3 covers 14 residues. The CDR3 reads CSVGGASQSQPQHF. CDR3 sequence (DNA): TGCAGCGTCGGTGGGGCTTCACAGTCCCAGCCCCAGCATTTT.

This clonotype occurred many times. The chain carries TRBV28 and TRBJ1-2; 7 bases line up with TRBD1. The trim removed 6 bases at V and 4 bases at J, leaving 11 bases unmatched. The germline V gene has CDR1 MDHEN and CDR2 SYDVKM. This CDR3 has 15 residues. This CDR3 reads CASSLSGQTSYGYTF. CDR3 coding DNA: TGTGCCAGCAGCCTTTCGGGACAGACATCCTATGGCTACACCTTC.

This clonotype was recorded at least ten times. The J gene is TRBJ1-1, the V gene TRBV28; D perhaps matches TRBD1 (6 bases). The germline V gene has CDR1 MDHEN and CDR2 SYDVKM. The germline V and J ends were trimmed by 6 bases and 4 bases, with 15 bases remaining between them. The CDR3 totals 14 residues. CDR3 coding DNA: TGTGCCAGCAGCGGGGGGGGGCTGGGCACTGAAGCTTTCTTT. Its translation is CASSGGGLGTEAFF.

Only one count was recorded for this clonotype. This chain links TRBV24-1 with TRBJ2-1; 8 bases are a match to TRBD1. The CDR3 runs to 17 residues. V was pared by 6 bases and J by 3 bases, with 12 bases of the junction left unmatched. Germline V gives CDR1 KGHDR, CDR2 SFDVKD. The CDR3 region has the DNA TGTGCCACCAGTTTAGGAGGCTGGACAGGGCGCTACAATGAGCAGTTCTTC. It is translated as CATSLGGWTGRYNEQFF.

This clonotype was seen at least ten times. The chain has TRBV7-9 and TRBJ1-2; D gene unclear. Per the germline V gene, CDR1 is SEHNR and CDR2 is FQNEAQ (reference sequence). The CDR3 contains 14 residues. The V gene lost 5 bases and the J gene lost 4 bases, with 14 bases spanning the gap. The CDR3 bases are TGTGCCAGCAGCCCACTCGACCGAGTCTATGGCTACACCTTC. Amino acid sequence: CASSPLDRVYGYTF.

The chain's CDR3 is CASSILYRETQYF. The CDR3, as DNA: TGTGCCAGTAGTATTCTGTATCGAGAGACCCAGTACTTC. The chain combines TRBV19 with TRBJ2-5; D unclear. This CDR3 region has 13 residues. Deletions cut 3 bases from V and 4 bases from J, with 9 bases between. The V gene's germline CDR1 is LNHDA and CDR2 SQIVND (reference sequence).

The chain joins TRBV5-5 to TRBJ1-5, with D maybe TRBD1 (6 bases). CDR3 size: 15 residues. With 4 bases removed from V and 0 bases from J, the gap between germline ends came to 11 bases. From germline, CDR1 is SGHKS and CDR2 YYEKEE (reference sequence). The CDR3 loop is CASSAGADSNQPQHF. The CDR3 DNA is TGTGCCAGCAGCGCGGGGGCAGATAGCAATCAGCCCCAGCATTTT.

This chain uses TRBV24-1 with TRBJ2-3, with 11 nucleotides matching TRBD2. The CDR3 sequence is 17 residues long. V shed 3 bases and J 4 bases; nucleotides not matched to a gene: 8. CDR1 and CDR2 from the germline V gene are KGHDR and SFDVKD. For the CDR3, the DNA is TGTGCCACCAGTGATACCTTAGCGGGGGGGCTCCCAGATACGCAGTATTTT. Its protein is CATSDTLAGGLPDTQYF.

The chain joins TRBV12-3 or TRBV12-4 to TRBJ2-7; D is perhaps TRBD1 (5 bases). Between the trimmed V and J ends, which lost 4 bases and 6 bases, there was a span of 10 bases. This CDR3 spans 12 amino acids. The CDR3: CASSYSGFEQYF. CDR3 nucleotide sequence: TGTGCCAGCAGTTACTCAGGGTTCGAGCAGTACTTC.

This clonotype was recorded at least ten times. Mismatch with germline at one junction end may stem from a read error. The rearrangement uses TRBV12-3 or TRBV12-4 and TRBJ2-5, with 11 bases that match TRBD2. The length of the CDR3 is 15 residues. The CDR3 DNA follows: TGTGCCAGCAGTCTAGCGGGAGGCATGATCGAGACCCAGTACTTC. As protein: CASSLAGGMIETQYF.

This clonotype was observed once. This may come from a read error, since a much larger clone is one base off. This chain connects TRBV27 to TRBJ2-5, with D possibly being TRBD1 (5 bases). The germline V gene encodes CDR1 MNHEY and CDR2 SMNVEV (reference sequence). Trimming left V 7 bases short and J 7 bases short, with 19 bases between. This CDR3 is built from 14 residues. CDR3 in DNA: TGTGCCAGCACCTCGTCGAATTCCCAGGGGACCCAGTACTTC. Translating it yields CASTSSNSQGTQYF.

As to this clonotype: This may be a read error: a much more frequent sequence differs by one nucleotide. Given the absence of the conserved phenylalanine or tryptophan at the CDR3 end, a read error is likely. The chain is built from TRBV28 and TRBJ1-1, with D possibly matching TRBD1 (5 bases). Trimming took 7 bases from V and 1 from J, leaving 10 bases between them. The CDR3 consists of 13 residues. Germline V CDR1 and CDR2: MDHEN, SYDVKM. CDR3 loop: CASKGRWNTEAFL. The CDR3 DNA reads as TGTGCCAGCAAGGGGCGATGGAACACTGAAGCTTTCCTT.

Of note for this clonotype: A clone one base away is much larger, so this may be a read error. The CDR3 is CASSLGLARVSETQYF. Here the CDR3 DNA reads TGTGCCAGCAGTTTGGGACTAGCGAGAGTTTCGGAGACCCAGTACTTC. The gene calls are TRBV6-9 and TRBJ2-5, with 10 bases lining up with TRBD2. V trimming: 4 bases; J trimming: 5 bases; junction bases outside the gene matches: 10. Germline-derived CDR1 and CDR2 are MNHGY and SVAAGI. The length of the CDR3 is 16 residues.

The chain combines TRBV10-3 with TRBJ1-5; a weak D match, TRBD1 (5 bases). CDR1 ENHRY and CDR2 SYGVKD come from the germline V gene. V was clipped by 5 bases and J by 7 bases, with 12 bases between them. The CDR3 is 13 residues long. The CDR3, as DNA: TGTGCCATCAGTAACCTTTGGGACCAGCCCCAGCATTTT. It codes for CAISNLWDQPQHF.

The chain couples TRBV30 to TRBJ1-3; D remains ambiguous. The V end was cut by 2 bases, the J end by 1 base, with 9 bases between. This CDR3 is 14 amino acids long. The germline gives CDR1 GTSNPN, CDR2 SVGIG (reference sequence). The DNA for the CDR3 is TGTGCCTGGAGTCACGGAGATTCTGGAAACACCATATATTTT. Amino acids: CAWSHGDSGNTIYF.

This clonotype was seen at least ten times. The chain employs TRBV7-8 and TRBJ1-4; D is unclear. This CDR3 spans 17 amino acids. Trimming pared 1 base from V and 0 bases from J, leaving 12 bases between. CDR1 and CDR2 (germline): SGHVS, FQNEAQ. CDR3 bases: TGTGCCAGCAGCTTAGATTACTTCCCAGCAACTAATGAAAAACTGTTTTTT. It translates to CASSLDYFPATNEKLFF. Combining the CDR3 with reference TRBV7-8 and TRBJ1-4 gives the whole variable domain GAGVSQSPRYKVAKRGQDVALRCDPISGHVSLFWYQQALGQGPEFLTYFQNEAQLDKSGLPSDRFFAERPEGSVSTLKIQRTQQEDSAVYLCASSLDYFPATNEKLFFGSGTQLSVL.

This chain joins TRBV11-2 and TRBJ2-1, with D perhaps TRBD2 (6 bases). The CDR3 has 17 amino acids. V lost 1 base and J 1 base, leaving 14 bases between the germline ends. Looked up from germline, CDR1 is SGHAT and CDR2 is FQNNGV. The CDR3 bases are TGTGCCAGCAGCTTAGCTCGGACTATTCTTTCCTACAATGAGCAGTTCTTC. Protein product: CASSLARTILSYNEQFF.

This clonotype has more than one count but fewer than ten. The chain uses TRBV12-3 or TRBV12-4 and TRBJ1-1, with a possible D match to TRBD1 (6 bases). The V gene lost 3 bases and the J gene lost 5 bases, with 13 bases spanning the gap. The CDR3 runs to 14 residues. DNA for the CDR3: TGTGCCAGCAGTTTTGGGGCAGGGGTGACTGAAGCTTTCTTT. Translating it yields CASSFGAGVTEAFF.

In its sample, this clonotype was seen many times. This chain uses TRBV29-1 with TRBJ2-6; the D is unclear. This CDR3 has 15 residues. V lost 4 bases and J lost 0, with 10 bases in between. CDR1 and CDR2 from the germline V gene are SQVTM and ANQGSEA. The CDR3 bases are TGCAGCGTTGCCAGCGTGAGCTCTGGGGCCAACGTCCTGACTTTC. Translating it yields CSVASVSSGANVLTF.

This chain joins TRBV7-2 and TRBJ2-5, with a weak D call TRBD2 (6 bases). Per germline, CDR1 SGHTA and CDR2 FQGNSA. The CDR3 runs to 14 residues. The V gene lost 5 bases and the J gene lost 2 bases, with 12 bases spanning the gap. This CDR3 reads CASSRGLKQETQYF. The CDR3 DNA sequence: TGTGCCAGCAGCCGGGGACTTAAGCAAGAGACCCAGTACTTC.

The chain recombines TRBV9 with TRBJ1-1, with unresolved D. The CDR3 loop spans 14 amino acids. V lost 4 bases and J 0 bases, leaving 10 bases between the germline ends. Germline CDR1 is SGDLS and CDR2 is YYNGEE. The CDR3 DNA sequence: TGTGCCAGCAGCTTCAGCCAGATGAACACTGAAGCTTTCTTT. It is translated as CASSFSQMNTEAFF. Full variable domain (rest looked up from reference TRBV9 and TRBJ1-1): DSGVTQTPKHLITATGQRVTLRCSPRSGDLSVYWYQQSLDQGLQFLIQYYNGEERAKGNILERFSAQQFPDLHSELNLSSLELGDSALYFCASSFSQMNTEAFFGQGTRLTVV.